This T cell receptor beta chain came from a study of PD-1 blockade in classical Hodgkin lymphoma. Study-wide findings and caveats: Exclusion covered patients beginning nivolumab under 1 year post-ASCT. Baseline TCR diversity was reportedly lower in newly diagnosed patients than in healthy donors. It was reported as lower still in relapsed/refractory patients. Only CD4+ TCR diversity, not CD8+, had risen significantly by C4D1. Patients who responded completely had about the same baseline diversity as newly diagnosed patients.

As concerns this clone: The target antigen is unknown.

Assay used: immunoSEQ multiplex PCR; TCRdb lists only in-frame clones, some missing. The table lists 40,000 to 45,000 clones, 78% of them singletons, with 13% in the top ten. Relapse was seen in all patients after autologous stem cell transplantation, and brentuximab vedotin exposure was variable. The CDR3 consists of 16 residues. CDR1 and CDR2 (germline): MNHEY, SMNVEV (reference sequence). With 0 bases removed from V and 5 bases from J, the gap between germline ends came to 13 bases. The receptor was derived from a human donor with classical Hodgkin lymphoma. The rearrangement joins TRBV27 to TRBJ2-2; unclear D gene. Sample: peripheral blood mononuclear cells (PBMCs), taken at baseline. The CDR3 sequence is CASSLSPAAVTGELFF. In nucleotides, the CDR3 is TGTGCCAGCAGTTTATCCCCCGCAGCCGTTACCGGGGAGCTGTTTTTT.